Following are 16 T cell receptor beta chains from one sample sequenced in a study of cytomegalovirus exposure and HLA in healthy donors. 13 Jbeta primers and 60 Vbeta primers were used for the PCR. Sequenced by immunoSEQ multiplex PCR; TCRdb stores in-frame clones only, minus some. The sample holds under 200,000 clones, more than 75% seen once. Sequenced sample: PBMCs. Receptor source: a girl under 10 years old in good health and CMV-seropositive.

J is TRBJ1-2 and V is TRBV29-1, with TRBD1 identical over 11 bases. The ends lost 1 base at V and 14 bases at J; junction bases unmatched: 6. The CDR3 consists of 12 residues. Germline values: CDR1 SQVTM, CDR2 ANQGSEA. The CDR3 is CSVEGTGGIGTF. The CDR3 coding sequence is TGCAGCGTTGAAGGGACAGGGGGCATCGGAACCTTC. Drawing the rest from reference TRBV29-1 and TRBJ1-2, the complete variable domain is SAVISQKPSRDICQRGTSLTIQCQVDSQVTMMFWYRQQPGQSLTLIATANQGSEATYESGFVIDKFPISRPNLTFSTLTVSNMSPEDSSIYLCSVEGTGGIGTFGSGTRLTVV.

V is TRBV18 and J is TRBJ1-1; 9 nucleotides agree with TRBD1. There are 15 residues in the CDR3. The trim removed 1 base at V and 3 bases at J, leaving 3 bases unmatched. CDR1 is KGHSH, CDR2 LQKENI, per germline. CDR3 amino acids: CASSPQQGADTEAFF. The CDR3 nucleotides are TGTGCCAGCTCACCACAACAGGGGGCGGACACTGAAGCTTTCTTT.

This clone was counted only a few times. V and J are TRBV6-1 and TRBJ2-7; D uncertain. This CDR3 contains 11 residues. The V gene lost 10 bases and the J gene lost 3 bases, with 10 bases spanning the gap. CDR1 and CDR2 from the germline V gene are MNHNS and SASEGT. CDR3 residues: CATKPGYEQYF. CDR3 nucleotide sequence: TGTGCCACCAAACCGGGCTACGAGCAGTACTTC.

CDR3 nucleotides: TGTGCCAGCCGACAGGTATCTAACTATGGCTACACCTTC. Translating it yields CASRQVSNYGYTF. This chain uses TRBV6-1 with TRBJ1-2, with D possibly being TRBD1 (6 bases). The CDR3 runs to 13 residues. Germline CDR1 reads MNHNS; CDR2 reads SASEGT. V was cut by 8 bases and J by 0 bases, with 10 bases left in between.

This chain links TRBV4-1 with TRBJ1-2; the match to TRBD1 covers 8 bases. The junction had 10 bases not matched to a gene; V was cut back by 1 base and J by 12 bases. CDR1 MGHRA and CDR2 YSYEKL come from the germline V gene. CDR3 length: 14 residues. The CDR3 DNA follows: TGCGCCAGCAGCCAAGTCCTGAGCGGGACAGGCGACACCTTC. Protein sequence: CASSQVLSGTGDTF.

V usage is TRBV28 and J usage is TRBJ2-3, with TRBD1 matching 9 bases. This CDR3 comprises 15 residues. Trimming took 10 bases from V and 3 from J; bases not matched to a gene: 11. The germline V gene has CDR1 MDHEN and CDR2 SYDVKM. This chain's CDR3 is CATLTGGARTDTQYF. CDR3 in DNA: TGTGCCACCTTGACAGGGGGTGCTAGGACAGATACGCAGTATTTT.

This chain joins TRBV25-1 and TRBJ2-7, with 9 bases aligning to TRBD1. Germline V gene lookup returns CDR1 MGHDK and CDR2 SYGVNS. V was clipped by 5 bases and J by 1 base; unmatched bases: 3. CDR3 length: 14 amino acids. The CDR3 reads CASSQQGASYEQYF. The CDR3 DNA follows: TGTGCCAGCAGTCAACAGGGGGCATCCTACGAGCAGTACTTC.

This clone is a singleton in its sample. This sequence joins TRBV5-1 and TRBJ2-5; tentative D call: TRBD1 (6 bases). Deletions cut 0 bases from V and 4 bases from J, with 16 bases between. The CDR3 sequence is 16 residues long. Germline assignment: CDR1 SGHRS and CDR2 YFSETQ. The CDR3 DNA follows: TGCGCCAGCAGCTTGGTACCAGACAGGCTTCGAGAGACCCAGTACTTC. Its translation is CASSLVPDRLRETQYF.

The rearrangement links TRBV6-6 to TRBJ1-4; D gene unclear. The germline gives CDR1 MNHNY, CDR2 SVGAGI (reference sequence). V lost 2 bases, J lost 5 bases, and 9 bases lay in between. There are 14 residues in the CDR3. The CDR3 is CASSYAGENEKLFF. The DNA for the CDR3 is TGTGCCAGCAGTTACGCCGGGGAGAATGAAAAACTGTTTTTT.

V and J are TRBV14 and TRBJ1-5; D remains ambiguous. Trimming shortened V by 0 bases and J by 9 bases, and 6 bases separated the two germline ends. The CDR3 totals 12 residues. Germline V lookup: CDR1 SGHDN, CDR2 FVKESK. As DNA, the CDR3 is TGTGCCAGCAGCCAAGATGTCGGGCCCCAGCATTTT. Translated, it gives CASSQDVGPQHF.

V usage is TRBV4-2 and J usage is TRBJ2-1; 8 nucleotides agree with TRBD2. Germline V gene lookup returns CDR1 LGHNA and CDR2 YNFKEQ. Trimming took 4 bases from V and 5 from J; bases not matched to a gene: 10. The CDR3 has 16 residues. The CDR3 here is CASSLFSGGDHNEQFF. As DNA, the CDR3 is TGTGCCAGCAGCCTTTTTTCGGGAGGGGACCACAATGAGCAGTTCTTC.

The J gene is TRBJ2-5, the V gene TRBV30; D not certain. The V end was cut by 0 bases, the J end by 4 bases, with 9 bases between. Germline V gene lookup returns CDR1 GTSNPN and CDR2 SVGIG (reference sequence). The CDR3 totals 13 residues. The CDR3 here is CAWSVGSRETQYF. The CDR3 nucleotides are TGTGCCTGGAGTGTTGGTAGTCGAGAGACCCAGTACTTC. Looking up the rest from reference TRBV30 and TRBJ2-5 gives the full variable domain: SQTIHQWPATLVQPVGSPLSLECTVEGTSNPNLYWYRQAAGRGLQLLFYSVGIGQISSEVPQNLSASRPQDRQFILSSKKLLLSDSGFYLCAWSVGSRETQYFGPGTRLLVL.

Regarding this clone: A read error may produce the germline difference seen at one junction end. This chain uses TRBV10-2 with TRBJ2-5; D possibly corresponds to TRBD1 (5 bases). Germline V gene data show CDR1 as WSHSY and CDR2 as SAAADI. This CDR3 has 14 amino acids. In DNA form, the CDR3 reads TGCGGCAGCAGTGAAACAGGAAAAAAAGAGACCCAGTACTTC. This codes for CGSSETGKKETQYF.

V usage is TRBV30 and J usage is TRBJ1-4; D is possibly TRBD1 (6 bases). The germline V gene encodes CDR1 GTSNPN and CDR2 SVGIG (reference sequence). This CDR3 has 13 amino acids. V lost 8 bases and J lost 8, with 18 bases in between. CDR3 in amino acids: CAIGQLRGEKLFF. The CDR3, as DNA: TGTGCCATAGGACAGTTAAGAGGGGAAAAACTGTTTTTT.

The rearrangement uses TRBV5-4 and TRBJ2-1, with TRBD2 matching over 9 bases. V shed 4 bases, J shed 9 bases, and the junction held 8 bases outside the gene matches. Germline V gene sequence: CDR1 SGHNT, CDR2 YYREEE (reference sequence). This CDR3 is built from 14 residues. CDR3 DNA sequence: TGTGCCAGCAGCATTAAGCGGGAGGCCGGTGAGCAGTTCTTC. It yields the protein CASSIKREAGEQFF.

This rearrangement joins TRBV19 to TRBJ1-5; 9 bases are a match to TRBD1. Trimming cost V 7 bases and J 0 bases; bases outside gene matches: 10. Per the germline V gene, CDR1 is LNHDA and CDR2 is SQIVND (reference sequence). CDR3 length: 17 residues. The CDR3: CASTGTGTPYSNQPQHF. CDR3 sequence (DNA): TGTGCCAGTACCGGGACAGGGACCCCCTATAGCAATCAGCCCCAGCATTTT.